This TCR beta chain appears in the sequencing data of a study of cytomegalovirus exposure and HLA in healthy donors. Study overall: Among about 190 million T cells, an earlier analysis found about 100 million unique TCR beta sequences.

In the PCR, 60 Vbeta and 13 Jbeta primers were used. Per the authors' pipeline: Counted up in a later analysis, unique TCR beta chains came to about 80 million, with around 10 million shared. The protocol was immunoSEQ multiplex PCR, while the TCRdb copy is restricted to in-frame clones and leaves out a portion. That table gives V, J and clone size, and the DNA gave D and trimming. Found here are 150,000 or so clones, about three quarters of them singletons; the top ten hold about 1.4%. Study results and limitations: With DRB1 most and HLA-C fewest, TCR association rates differed between HLA loci in a later analysis.

Those who donated were healthy bone marrow donors. Concerning this clone: Its antigen is unidentified.

Per germline, CDR1 MGHRA and CDR2 YSYEKL. This CDR3 spans 15 amino acids. Trimming cost V 0 bases and J 1 base, with 9 bases left between them. What was sequenced was PBMCs. The rearrangement links TRBV4-1 to TRBJ1-1; no firm D call. The receptor's source is a woman aged 30 to 39 in good health and CMV-seronegative. CDR3 amino acids: CASSQDPGWNTEAFF. For the CDR3, the DNA is TGCGCCAGCAGCCAAGATCCGGGTTGGAACACTGAAGCTTTCTTT.